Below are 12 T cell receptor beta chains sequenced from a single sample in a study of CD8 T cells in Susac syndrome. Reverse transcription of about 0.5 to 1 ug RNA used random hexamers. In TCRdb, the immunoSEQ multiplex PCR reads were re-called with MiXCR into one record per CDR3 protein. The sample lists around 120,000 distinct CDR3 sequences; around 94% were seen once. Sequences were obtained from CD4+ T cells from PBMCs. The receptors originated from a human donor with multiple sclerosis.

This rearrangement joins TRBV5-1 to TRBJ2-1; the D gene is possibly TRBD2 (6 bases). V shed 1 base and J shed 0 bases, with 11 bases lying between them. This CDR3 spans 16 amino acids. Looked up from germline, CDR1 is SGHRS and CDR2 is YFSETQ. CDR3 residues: CASSLRRGGSYNEQFF. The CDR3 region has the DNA TGCGCCAGCAGCTTGCGGCGGGGCGGCTCCTACAATGAGCAGTTCTTC.

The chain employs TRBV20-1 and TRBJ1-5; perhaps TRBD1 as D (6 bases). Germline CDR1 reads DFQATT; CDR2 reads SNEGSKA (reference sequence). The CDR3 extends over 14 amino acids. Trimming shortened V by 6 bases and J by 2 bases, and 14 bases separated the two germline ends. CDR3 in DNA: TGCAGTGCGCAAACCCCAGGGGGCAATCAGCCCCAGCATTTT. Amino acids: CSAQTPGGNQPQHF.

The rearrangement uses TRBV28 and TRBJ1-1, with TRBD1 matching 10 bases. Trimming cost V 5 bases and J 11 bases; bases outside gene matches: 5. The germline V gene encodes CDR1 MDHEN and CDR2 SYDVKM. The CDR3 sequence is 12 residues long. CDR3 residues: CASSILGQGAFF. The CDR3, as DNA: TGTGCCAGCAGTATCTTGGGACAGGGGGCTTTCTTT.

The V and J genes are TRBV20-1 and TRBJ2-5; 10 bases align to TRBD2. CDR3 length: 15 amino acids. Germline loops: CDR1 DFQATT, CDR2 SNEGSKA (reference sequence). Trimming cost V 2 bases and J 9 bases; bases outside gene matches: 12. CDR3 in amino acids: CSARSTSGAISAQYF. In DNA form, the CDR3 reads TGCAGTGCTAGATCTACTAGCGGGGCTATTTCGGCCCAGTACTTC.

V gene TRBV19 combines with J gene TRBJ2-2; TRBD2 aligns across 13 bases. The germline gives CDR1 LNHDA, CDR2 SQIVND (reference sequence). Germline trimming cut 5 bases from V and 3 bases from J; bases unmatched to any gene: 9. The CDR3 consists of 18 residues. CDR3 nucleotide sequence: TGTGCCAGTAGTGGCGCGGGGACTAGCGGGACTTACACCGGGGAGCTGTTTTTT. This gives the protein CASSGAGTSGTYTGELFF.

CDR3 in amino acids: CSAAGLAGYEQYF. The CDR3 region has the DNA TGCAGCGCCGCGGGACTAGCCGGTTACGAGCAGTACTTC. The chain employs TRBV29-1 and TRBJ2-7; 9 bases match TRBD2. The V gene end was trimmed by 7 bases and the J gene end by 4 bases; junction bases not matched to a gene: 8. The CDR3 length is 13 residues. CDR1 is SQVTM, CDR2 ANQGSEA, per germline.

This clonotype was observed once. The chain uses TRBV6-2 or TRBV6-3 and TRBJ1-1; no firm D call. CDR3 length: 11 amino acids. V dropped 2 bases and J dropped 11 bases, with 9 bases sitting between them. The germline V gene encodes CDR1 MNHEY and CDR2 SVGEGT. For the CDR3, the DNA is TGTGCCAGCAGTTACCAAGGGTTGGCTTTCTTT. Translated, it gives CASSYQGLAFF.

The CDR3: CASSDREMGETQYF. The CDR3 DNA reads TGTGCCAGCAGTGACAGGGAGATGGGAGAGACCCAGTACTTC. V is TRBV12-3 or TRBV12-4 and J is TRBJ2-5, with 7 bases matching TRBD1. The CDR3 length is 14 residues. The junction had 7 bases not matched to a gene; V was cut back by 5 bases and J by 4 bases.

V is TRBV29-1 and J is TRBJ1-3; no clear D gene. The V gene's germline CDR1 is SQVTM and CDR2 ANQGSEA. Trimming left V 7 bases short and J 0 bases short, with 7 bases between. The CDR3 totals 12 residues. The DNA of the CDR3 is TGCAGCGCTCGGAACTCTGGAAACACCATATATTTT. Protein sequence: CSARNSGNTIYF.

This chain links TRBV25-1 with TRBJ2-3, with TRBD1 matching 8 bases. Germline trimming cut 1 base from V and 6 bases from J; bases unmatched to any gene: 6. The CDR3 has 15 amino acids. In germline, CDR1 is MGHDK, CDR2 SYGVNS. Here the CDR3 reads CASSESQGAMDTQYF. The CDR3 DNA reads TGTGCCAGCAGTGAATCGCAGGGGGCGATGGATACGCAGTATTTT.

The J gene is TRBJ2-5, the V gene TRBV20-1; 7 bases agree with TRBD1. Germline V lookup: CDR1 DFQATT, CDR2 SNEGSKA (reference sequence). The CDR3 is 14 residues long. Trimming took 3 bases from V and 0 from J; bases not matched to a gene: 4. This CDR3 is CSARHRGHQETQYF. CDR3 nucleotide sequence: TGCAGTGCTAGGCACAGGGGCCACCAAGAGACCCAGTACTTC.

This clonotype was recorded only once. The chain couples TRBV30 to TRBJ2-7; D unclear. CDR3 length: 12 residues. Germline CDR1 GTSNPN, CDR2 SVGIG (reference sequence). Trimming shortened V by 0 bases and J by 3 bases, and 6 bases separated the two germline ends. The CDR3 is CAWSVMSYEQYF. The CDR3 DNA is TGTGCCTGGAGTGTGATGAGCTACGAGCAGTACTTC.